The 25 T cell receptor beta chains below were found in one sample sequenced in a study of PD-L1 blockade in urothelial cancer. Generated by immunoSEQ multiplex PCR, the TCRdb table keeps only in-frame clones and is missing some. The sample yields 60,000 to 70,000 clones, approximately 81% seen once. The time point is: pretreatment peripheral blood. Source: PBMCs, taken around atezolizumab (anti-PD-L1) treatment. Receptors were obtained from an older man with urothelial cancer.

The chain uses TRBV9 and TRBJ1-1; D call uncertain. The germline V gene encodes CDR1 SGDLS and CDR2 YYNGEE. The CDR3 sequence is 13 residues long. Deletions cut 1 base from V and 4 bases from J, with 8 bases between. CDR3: CASSVQPGTEAFF. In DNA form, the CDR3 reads TGTGCCAGCAGCGTACAGCCAGGCACTGAAGCTTTCTTT.

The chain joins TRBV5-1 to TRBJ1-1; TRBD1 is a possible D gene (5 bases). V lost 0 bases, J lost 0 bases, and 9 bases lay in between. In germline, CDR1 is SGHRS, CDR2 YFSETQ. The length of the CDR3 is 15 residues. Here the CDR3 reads CASSLVQGLNTEAFF. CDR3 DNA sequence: TGCGCCAGCAGCTTGGTGCAGGGCTTGAACACTGAAGCTTTCTTT.

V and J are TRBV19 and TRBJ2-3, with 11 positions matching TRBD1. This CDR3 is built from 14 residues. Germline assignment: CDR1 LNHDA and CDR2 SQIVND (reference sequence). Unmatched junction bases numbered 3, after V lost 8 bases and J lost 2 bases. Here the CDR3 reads CASADRGLTDTQYF. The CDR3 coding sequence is TGTGCCAGTGCGGACAGGGGGCTCACAGATACGCAGTATTTT.

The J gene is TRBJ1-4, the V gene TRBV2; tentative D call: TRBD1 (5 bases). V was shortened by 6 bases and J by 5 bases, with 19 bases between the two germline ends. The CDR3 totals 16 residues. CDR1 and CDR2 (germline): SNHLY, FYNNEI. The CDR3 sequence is CASRTSPRVANEKLFF. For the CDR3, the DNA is TGTGCCAGCAGGACGTCCCCCAGGGTGGCGAATGAAAAACTGTTTTTT.

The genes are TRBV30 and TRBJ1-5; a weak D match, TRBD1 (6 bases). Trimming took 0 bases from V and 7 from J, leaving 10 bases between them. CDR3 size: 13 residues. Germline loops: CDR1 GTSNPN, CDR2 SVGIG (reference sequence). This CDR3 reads CAWSVQGAQPQHF. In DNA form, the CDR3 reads TGTGCCTGGAGTGTACAGGGAGCGCAGCCCCAGCATTTT.

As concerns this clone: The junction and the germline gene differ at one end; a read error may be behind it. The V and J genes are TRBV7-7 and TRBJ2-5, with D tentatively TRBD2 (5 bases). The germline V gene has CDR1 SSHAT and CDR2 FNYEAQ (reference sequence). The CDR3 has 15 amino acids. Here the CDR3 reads CASSLASAGQETQYF. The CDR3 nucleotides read TGTGCTAGCAGCTTAGCGTCCGCAGGCCAAGAGACCCAGTACTTC.

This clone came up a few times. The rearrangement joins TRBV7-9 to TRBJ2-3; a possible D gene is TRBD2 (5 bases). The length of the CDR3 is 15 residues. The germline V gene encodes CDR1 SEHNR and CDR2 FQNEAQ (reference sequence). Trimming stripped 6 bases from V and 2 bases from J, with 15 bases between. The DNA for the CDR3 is TGTGCCAGCAGGCCAACTAGTAATCCCACAGATACGCAGTATTTT. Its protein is CASRPTSNPTDTQYF.

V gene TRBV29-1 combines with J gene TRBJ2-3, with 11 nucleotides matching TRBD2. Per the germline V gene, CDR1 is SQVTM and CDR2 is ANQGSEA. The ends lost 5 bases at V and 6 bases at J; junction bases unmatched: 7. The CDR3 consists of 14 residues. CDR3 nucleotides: TGCAGCGTTTCGACTAGCGGGACTCAGGATACGCAGTATTTT. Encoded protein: CSVSTSGTQDTQYF.

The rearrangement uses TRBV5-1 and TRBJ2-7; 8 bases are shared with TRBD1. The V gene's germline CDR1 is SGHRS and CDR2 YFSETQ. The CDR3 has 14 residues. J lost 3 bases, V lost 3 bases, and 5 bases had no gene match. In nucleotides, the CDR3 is TGCGCCAGCAGCTCCGGGACAGGTTTCTACGAGCAGTACTTC. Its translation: CASSSGTGFYEQYF.

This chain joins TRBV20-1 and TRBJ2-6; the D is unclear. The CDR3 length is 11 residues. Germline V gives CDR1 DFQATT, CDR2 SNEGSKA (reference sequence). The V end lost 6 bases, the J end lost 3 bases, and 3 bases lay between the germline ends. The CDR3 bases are TGCAGTGCCTTTGGGGCCAACGTCCTGACTTTC. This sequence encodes CSAFGANVLTF.

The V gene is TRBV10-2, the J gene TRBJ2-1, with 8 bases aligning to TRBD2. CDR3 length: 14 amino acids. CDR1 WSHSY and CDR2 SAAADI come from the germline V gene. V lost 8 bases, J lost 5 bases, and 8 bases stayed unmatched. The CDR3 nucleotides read TGCGCCAGCGGTAGACTAGCGAAAGACAATGAGCAGTTCTTC. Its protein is CASGRLAKDNEQFF.

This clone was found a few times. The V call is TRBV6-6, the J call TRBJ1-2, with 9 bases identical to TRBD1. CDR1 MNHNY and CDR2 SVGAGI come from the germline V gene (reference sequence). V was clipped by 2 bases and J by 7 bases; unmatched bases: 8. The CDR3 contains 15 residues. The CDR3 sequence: CASSYDLDRGSGYTF. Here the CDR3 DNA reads TGTGCCAGCAGTTACGACCTTGACAGGGGGTCTGGCTACACCTTC.

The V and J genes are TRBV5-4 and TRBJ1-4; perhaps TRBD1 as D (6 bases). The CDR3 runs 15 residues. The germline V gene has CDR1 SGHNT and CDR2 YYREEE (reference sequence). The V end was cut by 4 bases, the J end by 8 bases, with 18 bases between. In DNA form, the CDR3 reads TGTGCCAGCAGCCGGGAGGGGGGACAAGAGGAAAAACTGTTTTTT. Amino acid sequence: CASSREGGQEEKLFF.

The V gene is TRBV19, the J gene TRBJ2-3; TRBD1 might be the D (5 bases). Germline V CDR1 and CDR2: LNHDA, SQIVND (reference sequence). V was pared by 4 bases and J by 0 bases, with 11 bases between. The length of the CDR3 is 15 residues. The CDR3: CASSRTGSSTDTQYF. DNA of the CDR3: TGTGCCAGTAGTAGAACAGGTTCTAGCACAGATACGCAGTATTTT.

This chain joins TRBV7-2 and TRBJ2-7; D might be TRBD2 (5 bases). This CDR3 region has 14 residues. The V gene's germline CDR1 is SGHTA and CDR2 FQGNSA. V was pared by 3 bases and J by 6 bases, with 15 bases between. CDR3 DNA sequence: TGTGCCAGCAGCTTGGTGACGGCGGGTGTCGAGCAGTACTTC. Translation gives CASSLVTAGVEQYF.

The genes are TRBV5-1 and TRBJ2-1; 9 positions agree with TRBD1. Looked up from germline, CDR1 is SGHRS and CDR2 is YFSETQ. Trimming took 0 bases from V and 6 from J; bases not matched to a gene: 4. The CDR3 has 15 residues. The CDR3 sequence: CASSLDPTGGNEQFF. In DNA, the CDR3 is TGCGCCAGCAGCTTGGATCCGACAGGGGGCAATGAGCAGTTCTTC.

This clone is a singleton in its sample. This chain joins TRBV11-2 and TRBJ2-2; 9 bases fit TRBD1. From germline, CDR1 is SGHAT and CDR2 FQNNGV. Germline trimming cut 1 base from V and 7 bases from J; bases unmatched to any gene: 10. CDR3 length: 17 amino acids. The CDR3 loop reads CASSLASGQGTVGELFF. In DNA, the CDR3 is TGTGCCAGCAGCTTAGCTTCGGGACAGGGAACGGTCGGGGAGCTGTTTTTT.

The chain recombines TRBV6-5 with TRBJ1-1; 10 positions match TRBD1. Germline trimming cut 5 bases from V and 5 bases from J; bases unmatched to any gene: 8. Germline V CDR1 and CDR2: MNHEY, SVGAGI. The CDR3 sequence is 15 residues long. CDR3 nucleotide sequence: TGTGCCAGCAGTCGGCCGGACAGGGGGTGGACTGAAGCTTTCTTT. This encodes CASSRPDRGWTEAFF.

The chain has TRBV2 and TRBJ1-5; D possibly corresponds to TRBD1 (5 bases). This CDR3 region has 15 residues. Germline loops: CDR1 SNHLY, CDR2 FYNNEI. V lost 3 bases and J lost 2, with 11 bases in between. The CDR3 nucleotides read TGTGCCAGCAGTGACAGGGTGGTGGGCAATCAGCCCCAGCATTTT. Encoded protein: CASSDRVVGNQPQHF.

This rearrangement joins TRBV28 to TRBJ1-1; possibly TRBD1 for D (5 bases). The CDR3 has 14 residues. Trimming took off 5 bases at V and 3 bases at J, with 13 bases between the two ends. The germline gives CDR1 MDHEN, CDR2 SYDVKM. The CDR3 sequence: CASSPGTWDTEAFF. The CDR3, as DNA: TGTGCCAGCAGTCCGGGGACTTGGGACACTGAAGCTTTCTTT. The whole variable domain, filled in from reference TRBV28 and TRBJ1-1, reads DVKVTQSSRYLVKRTGEKVFLECVQDMDHENMFWYRQDPGLGLRLIYFSYDVKMKEKGDIPEGYSVSREKKERFSLILESASTNQTSMYLCASSPGTWDTEAFFGQGTRLTVV.

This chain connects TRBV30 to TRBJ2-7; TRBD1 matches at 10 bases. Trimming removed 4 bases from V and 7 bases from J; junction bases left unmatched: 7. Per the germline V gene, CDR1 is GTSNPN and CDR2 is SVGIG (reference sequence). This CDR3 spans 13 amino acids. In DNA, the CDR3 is TGTGCCTGGACCAGACAGGGGGCTGGAGAGCAGTACTTC. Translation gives CAWTRQGAGEQYF.

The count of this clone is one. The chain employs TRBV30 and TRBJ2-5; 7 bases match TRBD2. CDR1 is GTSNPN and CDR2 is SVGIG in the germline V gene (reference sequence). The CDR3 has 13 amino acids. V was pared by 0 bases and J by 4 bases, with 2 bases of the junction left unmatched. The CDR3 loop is CAWSVQRGETQYF. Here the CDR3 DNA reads TGTGCCTGGAGTGTTCAGCGGGGAGAGACCCAGTACTTC.

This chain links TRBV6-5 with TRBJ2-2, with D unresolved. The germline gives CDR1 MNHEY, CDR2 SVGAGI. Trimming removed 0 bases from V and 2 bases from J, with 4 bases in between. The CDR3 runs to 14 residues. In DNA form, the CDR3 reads TGTGCCAGCAGTTACTCGCGAAACACCGGGGAGCTGTTTTTT. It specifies CASSYSRNTGELFF.

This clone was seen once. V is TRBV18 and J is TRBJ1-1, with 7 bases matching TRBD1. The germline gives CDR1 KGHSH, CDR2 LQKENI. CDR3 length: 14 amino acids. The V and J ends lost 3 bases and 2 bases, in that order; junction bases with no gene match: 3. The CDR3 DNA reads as TGTGCCAGCTCACCGGAGGGGGCCAACACTGAAGCTTTCTTT. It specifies CASSPEGANTEAFF.

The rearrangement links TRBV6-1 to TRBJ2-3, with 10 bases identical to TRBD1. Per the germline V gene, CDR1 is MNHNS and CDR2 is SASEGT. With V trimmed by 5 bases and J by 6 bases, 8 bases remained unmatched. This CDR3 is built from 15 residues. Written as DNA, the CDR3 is TGTGCCAGCAGTTTCGAGGACAGGGGGTGGGATACGCAGTATTTT. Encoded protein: CASSFEDRGWDTQYF.